This T cell receptor (beta chain) is drawn from a study of T cell changes during pregnancy in multiple sclerosis. CDR1 and CDR2 from the germline V gene are LGHNA and YNFKEQ. V was pared by 4 bases and J by 4 bases, with 12 bases of the junction left unmatched. The CDR3 has 18 amino acids. TCRdb's copy holds only in-frame clones and misses some; the assay was immunoSEQ multiplex PCR. The sample holds just under 65,000 clones, around 92% seen once. The chain links TRBV4-2 to TRBJ2-5, with 13 bases matching TRBD2. This sample comprised peripheral blood, obtained after pregnancy. This TCR was sampled from a female donor in good health, enrolled as a control in a pregnancy study. The CDR3 spells CASSLELAGGPLSETQYF. The CDR3 DNA reads as TGTGCCAGCAGCCTAGAACTAGCGGGGGGGCCTCTGTCAGAGACCCAGTACTTC.